This T cell receptor (beta chain) was sequenced for a study of post-analysis software for immune sequencing data. Study-wide results and caveats: Comparison with controls showed significantly lower normalized Chao1 diversity in multiple sclerosis patients. Five or six TRBV segments, TRBV5-6, TRBV5-1 and TRBV20-1 among them, were found more frequent in patients than controls.

Unique molecular identifiers were built into the TCR beta cDNA libraries. One entry per CDR3 protein, called by TCRdb with MiXCR from the PCR reads. This sample has about 560,000 distinct CDR3 sequences, with roughly 45% found just once. The CDR3 is 13 amino acids. With V trimmed by 7 bases and J by 9 bases, 8 bases remained unmatched. Germline V gene lookup returns CDR1 DFQATT and CDR2 SNEGSKA (reference sequence). Concerning this clonotype: Its specificity is unknown.

Sequenced input: blood. This chain joins TRBV20-1 and TRBJ2-1, with 11 nucleotides matching TRBD2. This receptor was identified in a girl aged 5 to 17 with multiple sclerosis. Written as DNA, the CDR3 is TGCAGTGGGAACCTAGCGGGGGGATTTGAGCAGTTCTTC. The encoded protein is CSGNLAGGFEQFF.